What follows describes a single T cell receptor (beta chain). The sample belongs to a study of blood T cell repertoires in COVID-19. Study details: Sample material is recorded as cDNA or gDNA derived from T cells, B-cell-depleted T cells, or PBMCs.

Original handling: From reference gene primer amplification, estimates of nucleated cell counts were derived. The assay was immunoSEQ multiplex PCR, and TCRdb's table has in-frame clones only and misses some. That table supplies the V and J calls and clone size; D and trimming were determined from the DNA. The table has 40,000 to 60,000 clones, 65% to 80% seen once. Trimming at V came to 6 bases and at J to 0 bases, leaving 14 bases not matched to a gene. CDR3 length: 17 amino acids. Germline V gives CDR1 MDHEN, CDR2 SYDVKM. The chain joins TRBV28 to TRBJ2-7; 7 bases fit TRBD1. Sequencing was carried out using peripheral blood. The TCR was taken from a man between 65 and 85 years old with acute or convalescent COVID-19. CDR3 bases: TGTGCCAGCAGCCCCGACTTTAGACAGGGCTACTCCTACGAGCAGTACTTC. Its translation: CASSPDFRQGYSYEQYF.